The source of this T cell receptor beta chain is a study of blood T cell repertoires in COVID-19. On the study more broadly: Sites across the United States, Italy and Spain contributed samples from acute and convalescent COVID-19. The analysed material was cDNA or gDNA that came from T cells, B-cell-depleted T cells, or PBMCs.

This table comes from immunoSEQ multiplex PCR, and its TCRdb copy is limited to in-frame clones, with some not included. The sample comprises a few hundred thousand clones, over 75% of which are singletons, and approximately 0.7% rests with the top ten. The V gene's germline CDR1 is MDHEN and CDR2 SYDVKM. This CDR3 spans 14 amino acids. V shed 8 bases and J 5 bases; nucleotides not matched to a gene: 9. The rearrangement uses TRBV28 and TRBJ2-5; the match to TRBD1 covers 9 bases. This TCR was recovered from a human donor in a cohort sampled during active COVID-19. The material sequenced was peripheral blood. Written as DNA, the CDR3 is TGTGCCAGCGTACCACAGGGGGCGGGCGAGACCCAGTACTTC. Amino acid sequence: CASVPQGAGETQYF.